Below, 30 T cell receptor beta chains from the same sample are listed, as sequenced in a study of cytotoxic CD8 clonotypes in ibrutinib-treated CLL. Measured with immunoSEQ multiplex PCR; TCRdb has only the in-frame clones, and not every one. The table has 60,000 to 70,000 clones, less than 75% seen once. The material sequenced was PBMCs, taken after 12 months of ibrutinib treatment. The source is a human donor with chronic lymphocytic leukemia.

The chain carries TRBV7-7 and TRBJ2-3, with 10 bases identical to TRBD2. Germline V gene data show CDR1 as SSHAT and CDR2 as FNYEAQ (reference sequence). The CDR3 spans 15 residues. Trimming at V came to 5 bases and at J to 4 bases, leaving 6 bases not matched to a gene. For the CDR3, the DNA is TGTGCCAGCAGCCCAGCGGGAGGGGCGGCAGATACGCAGTATTTT. Its translation is CASSPAGGAADTQYF.

This rearrangement joins TRBV18 to TRBJ1-3; D is unresolved. The CDR3 runs 15 residues. Germline lookup yields CDR1 KGHSH and CDR2 LQKENI. V was clipped by 2 bases and J by 0 bases, with 8 bases between them. DNA for the CDR3: TGTGCCAGCTCACCAAAGGTCGACTCTGGAAACACCATATATTTT. The encoded protein is CASSPKVDSGNTIYF.

The chain combines TRBV7-2 with TRBJ1-2, with D perhaps TRBD1 (5 bases). With 5 bases removed from V and 1 base from J, the gap between germline ends came to 8 bases. Germline values: CDR1 SGHTA, CDR2 FQGNSA. The CDR3 covers 13 residues. Here the CDR3 DNA reads TGTGCCAGCAGCCTGACAGTTAACTATGGCTACACCTTC. Its translation: CASSLTVNYGYTF.

This rearrangement joins TRBV7-2 to TRBJ1-1; 7 bases match TRBD1. The CDR3 consists of 14 residues. The junction had 5 bases not matched to a gene; V was cut back by 3 bases and J by 4 bases. Germline assignment: CDR1 SGHTA and CDR2 FQGNSA. CDR3: CASSFTAGGTEAFF. In nucleotides, the CDR3 is TGTGCCAGCAGCTTCACCGCAGGGGGCACTGAAGCTTTCTTT.

This clone was detected only a few times. The V and J genes are TRBV28 and TRBJ1-2, with 7 bases that match TRBD1. The V gene end was trimmed by 6 bases and the J gene end by 7 bases; junction bases not matched to a gene: 5. CDR3 length: 12 amino acids. Germline V lookup: CDR1 MDHEN, CDR2 SYDVKM. The CDR3 nucleotides are TGTGCCAGCAGAACAGGGGTTGGTGGCTACACCTTC. Protein sequence: CASRTGVGGYTF.

J is TRBJ1-2 and V is TRBV5-1; D call uncertain. Germline lookup yields CDR1 SGHRS and CDR2 YFSETQ. CDR3 length: 14 residues. Trimming cost V 5 bases and J 0 bases, with 11 bases left between them. The DNA for the CDR3 is TGCGCCAGCAGACGACCAGACACTAACTATGGCTACACCTTC. Amino acids: CASRRPDTNYGYTF.

The chain employs TRBV6-5 and TRBJ1-3; no reliable D call. V dropped 6 bases and J dropped 0 bases, with 9 bases sitting between them. CDR1 and CDR2 (germline): MNHEY, SVGAGI. The CDR3 contains 14 residues. The CDR3 DNA reads TGTGCCAGCAGCCCGTCCAGCTCTGGAAACACCATATATTTT. This encodes CASSPSSSGNTIYF.

This clone was picked up a small number of times. The chain couples TRBV20-1 to TRBJ2-5; D uncertain. Trimming took 3 bases from V and 5 from J, leaving 7 bases between them. CDR3 length equals 11 residues. Per the germline V gene, CDR1 is DFQATT and CDR2 is SNEGSKA (reference sequence). The CDR3 DNA reads TGCAGTGCTAGCCTGAAGGAGACCCAGTACTTC. It codes for CSASLKETQYF.

This clone was recorded at least ten times. The chain couples TRBV19 to TRBJ1-5, with D possibly being TRBD1 (5 bases). The CDR3 has 15 residues. Trimming took off 3 bases at V and 4 bases at J, with 13 bases between the two ends. Looked up from germline, CDR1 is LNHDA and CDR2 is SQIVND (reference sequence). The CDR3 DNA follows: TGTGCCAGTAGTATGGGACGGAGTACGAATCAGCCCCAGCATTTT. Residues: CASSMGRSTNQPQHF.

The chain combines TRBV7-8 with TRBJ2-7; D not resolved. This CDR3 spans 13 amino acids. Germline V gives CDR1 SGHVS, CDR2 FQNEAQ. Trimming shortened V by 1 base and J by 2 bases, and 6 bases separated the two germline ends. In DNA, the CDR3 is TGTGCCAGCAGCTTAGGGGCGCCCTACGAGCAGTACGTC. This sequence encodes CASSLGAPYEQYV.

This rearrangement joins TRBV6-5 to TRBJ2-1, with a tentative D call TRBD2 (6 bases). The CDR3 loop spans 13 amino acids. The germline CDR1 and CDR2 sequences are MNHEY and SVGAGI. Trimming took 3 bases from V and 6 from J, leaving 9 bases between them. CDR3 in DNA: TGTGCCAGCAGTTATCCTAGCGCCAATGAGCAGTTCTTC. Its protein product is CASSYPSANEQFF.

The rearrangement uses TRBV5-5 and TRBJ1-2; 12 positions agree with TRBD1. Germline trimming cut 0 bases from V and 8 bases from J; bases unmatched to any gene: 5. Germline values: CDR1 SGHKS, CDR2 YYEKEE (reference sequence). The CDR3 runs 15 residues. The CDR3 here is CASSLEGQGARGYTF. The CDR3 DNA reads as TGTGCCAGCAGCTTGGAGGGACAGGGGGCGCGGGGCTACACCTTC.

The V gene is TRBV10-2, the J gene TRBJ2-1, with 7 positions matching TRBD1. This CDR3 is 16 amino acids long. Germline V gene data show CDR1 as WSHSY and CDR2 as SAAADI. V dropped 0 bases and J dropped 4; count of bases not matched to a gene: 6. CDR3 sequence (DNA): TGCGCCAGCAGTGAGTCCCGGGACAGACTATACAATGAGCAGTTCTTC. Protein: CASSESRDRLYNEQFF.

The table lists this clone with a few counts. The sample holds other DNA sequences that translate to the same CDR3. This sequence joins TRBV5-1 and TRBJ2-1; TRBD1 agrees at 9 bases. From germline, CDR1 is SGHRS and CDR2 YFSETQ. Germline trimming cut 0 bases from V and 3 bases from J; bases unmatched to any gene: 1. This CDR3 contains 15 residues. The CDR3 reads CASSLVGQGYNEQFF. The CDR3 nucleotides read TGCGCCAGCAGCTTGGTGGGACAGGGCTACAATGAGCAGTTCTTC.

The chain carries TRBV5-4 and TRBJ2-7; 7 bases align to TRBD2. V shed 5 bases, J shed 3 bases, and the junction held 8 bases outside the gene matches. Germline CDR1 is SGHNT and CDR2 is YYREEE (reference sequence). The CDR3 contains 14 residues. CDR3 DNA: TGTGCCAGCAGTTTCGCGGGAGCGGGCTACGAGCAGTACTTC. Translation gives CASSFAGAGYEQYF.

This clone showed up just once. The V and J genes are TRBV28 and TRBJ1-1; TRBD1 agrees at 8 bases. Germline trimming cut 7 bases from V and 2 bases from J; bases unmatched to any gene: 3. The CDR3 has 13 amino acids. CDR1 MDHEN and CDR2 SYDVKM come from the germline V gene. CDR3: CASKDRVNTEAFF. The CDR3 DNA sequence: TGTGCCAGCAAGGACAGGGTAAACACTGAAGCTTTCTTT.

This clone was observed a handful of times. The V and J genes are TRBV7-9 and TRBJ1-2; 7 nucleotides match TRBD1. Per germline, CDR1 SEHNR and CDR2 FQNEAQ (reference sequence). The junction had 13 bases not matched to a gene; V was cut back by 5 bases and J by 4 bases. This CDR3 has 16 residues. The DNA for the CDR3 is TGTGCCAGCAGCCCGACAGGGAATCGGGTAGTCTATGGCTACACCTTC. It codes for CASSPTGNRVVYGYTF.

The V gene is TRBV9, the J gene TRBJ1-2; D is uncertain. Germline-derived CDR1 and CDR2 are SGDLS and YYNGEE. The CDR3 sequence is 11 residues long. The V end lost 3 bases, the J end lost 5 bases, and 5 bases lay between the germline ends. This chain's CDR3 is CASSDKYGYTF. CDR3 DNA: TGTGCCAGCAGCGACAAATATGGCTACACCTTC. Filled out from reference TRBV9 and TRBJ1-2, the complete variable domain reads DSGVTQTPKHLITATGQRVTLRCSPRSGDLSVYWYQQSLDQGLQFLIQYYNGEERAKGNILERFSAQQFPDLHSELNLSSLELGDSALYFCASSDKYGYTFGSGTRLTVV.

V gene TRBV19 combines with J gene TRBJ1-4, with D unresolved. The CDR3 extends over 15 amino acids. Trimming pared 3 bases from V and 7 bases from J, leaving 15 bases between. The germline CDR1 and CDR2 sequences are LNHDA and SQIVND (reference sequence). CDR3 nucleotide sequence: TGTGCCAGTAGTATCGAAATCCGGCGTAGTGAAAAACTGTTTTTT. Translation: CASSIEIRRSEKLFF.

This clone was observed a few times. The J gene is TRBJ2-6, the V gene TRBV14, with unresolved D. V dropped 2 bases and J dropped 2 bases, with 10 bases sitting between them. Germline CDR1 SGHDN, CDR2 FVKESK. The CDR3 extends over 16 amino acids. The CDR3 region is CASSQPIGPGANVLTF. CDR3 nucleotide sequence: TGTGCCAGCAGCCAACCCATAGGTCCTGGGGCCAACGTCCTGACTTTC.

The gene calls are TRBV27 and TRBJ1-1; 12 positions match TRBD1. Trimming at V came to 1 base and at J to 5 bases, leaving 5 bases not matched to a gene. The CDR3 extends over 16 amino acids. The germline V gene encodes CDR1 MNHEY and CDR2 SMNVEV (reference sequence). CDR3 protein: CASSLYGTGGRTEAFF. CDR3 DNA sequence: TGTGCCAGCAGTTTATACGGGACAGGGGGCCGGACTGAAGCTTTCTTT.

The V and J genes are TRBV29-1 and TRBJ1-4; TRBD1 is a possible D gene (5 bases). This CDR3 contains 12 residues. Trimming pared 6 bases from V and 12 bases from J, leaving 17 bases between. The germline CDR1 and CDR2 sequences are SQVTM and ANQGSEA. The CDR3 DNA reads TGCAGCGTCGGGACGGCCTTTGGTGAACTGTTTTTT. Residues: CSVGTAFGELFF.

This sequence joins TRBV4-2 and TRBJ2-1; no reliable D call. Germline V gives CDR1 LGHNA, CDR2 YNFKEQ. V lost 0 bases and J lost 0, with 15 bases in between. The CDR3 contains 18 residues. The CDR3 DNA follows: TGTGCCAGCAGCCAAGATATCCGGGCCTTCAGCTCCTACAATGAGCAGTTCTTC. This encodes CASSQDIRAFSSYNEQFF.

This clone was counted a single time. The rearrangement joins TRBV6-4 to TRBJ2-6, with 8 positions matching TRBD1. The germline CDR1 and CDR2 sequences are MRHNA and SNTAGT. The CDR3 length is 16 residues. Trimming cost V 5 bases and J 2 bases; bases outside gene matches: 5. CDR3 DNA sequence: TGTGCCAGCAGTAAGACAGGGGCGGCTGGGGCCAACGTCCTGACTTTC. It encodes CASSKTGAAGANVLTF.

This chain links TRBV6-6 with TRBJ1-3; no reliable D call. Germline assignment: CDR1 MNHNY and CDR2 SVGAGI (reference sequence). Trimming took off 0 bases at V and 0 bases at J, with 3 bases between the two ends. The CDR3 has 14 amino acids. In nucleotides, the CDR3 is TGTGCCAGCAGTTACTCCAGCTCTGGAAACACCATATATTTT. It is translated as CASSYSSSGNTIYF.

This clone was observed a few times. This sequence joins TRBV9 and TRBJ1-2; 11 nucleotides align to TRBD1. The junction had 6 bases not matched to a gene; V was cut back by 7 bases and J by 4 bases. The germline gives CDR1 SGDLS, CDR2 YYNGEE. The CDR3 contains 14 residues. The CDR3 DNA sequence: TGTGCCAGCTGGGGACAGGGGGGCGGCTATGGCTACACCTTC. Its protein product is CASWGQGGGYGYTF. The full variable domain, rest sourced from reference TRBV9 and TRBJ1-2, is DSGVTQTPKHLITATGQRVTLRCSPRSGDLSVYWYQQSLDQGLQFLIQYYNGEERAKGNILERFSAQQFPDLHSELNLSSLELGDSALYFCASWGQGGGYGYTFGSGTRLTVV.

This clone was counted only a few times. The V call is TRBV7-2, the J call TRBJ2-7, with D maybe TRBD1 (6 bases). In germline, CDR1 is SGHTA, CDR2 FQGNSA. The ends were cut back, 5 bases at V and 0 bases at J, with 11 bases in the middle. This CDR3 has 14 amino acids. The CDR3 sequence is CASSRGSSSYEQYF. For the CDR3, the DNA is TGTGCCAGCAGCAGGGGGTCTAGCTCCTACGAGCAGTACTTC. Full variable domain (missing parts from reference TRBV7-2 and TRBJ2-7): GAGVSQSPSNKVTEKGKDVELRCDPISGHTALYWYRQSLGQGLEFLIYFQGNSAPDKSGLPSDRFSAERTGGSVSTLTIQRTQQEDSAVYLCASSRGSSSYEQYFGPGTRLTVT.

This clone was observed a few times. The rearrangement uses TRBV23-1 and TRBJ1-5; 11 bases align to TRBD1. TRBV23-1 qualifies as an ORF whose function is uncertain. This CDR3 spans 17 amino acids. The V and J ends lost 4 bases and 0 bases, in that order; junction bases with no gene match: 5. The DNA for the CDR3 is TGCGCCAGCAGTCGGCGGGACAGGGGGAATAGCAATCAGCCCCAGCATTTT. Translated: CASSRRDRGNSNQPQHF.

The genes are TRBV28 and TRBJ2-3; 7 bases match TRBD2. Per the germline V gene, CDR1 is MDHEN and CDR2 is SYDVKM. V gave up 7 bases and J gave up 7 bases; unmatched junction bases: 11. This CDR3 comprises 14 residues. In nucleotides, the CDR3 is TGTGCCAGCATTCCAGCGGGGCCTCTAAATACGCAGTATTTT. Protein product: CASIPAGPLNTQYF.

The CDR3 DNA is TGCGCCAGCAGCTTGGCCACTAGTGGGTCCTACAATGAGCAGTTCTTC. Translation: CASSLATSGSYNEQFF. The chain uses TRBV5-1 and TRBJ2-1; weak D call: TRBD2 (5 bases). The CDR3 contains 16 residues. V lost 0 bases and J lost 1, with 11 bases in between. Germline V gene data show CDR1 as SGHRS and CDR2 as YFSETQ.